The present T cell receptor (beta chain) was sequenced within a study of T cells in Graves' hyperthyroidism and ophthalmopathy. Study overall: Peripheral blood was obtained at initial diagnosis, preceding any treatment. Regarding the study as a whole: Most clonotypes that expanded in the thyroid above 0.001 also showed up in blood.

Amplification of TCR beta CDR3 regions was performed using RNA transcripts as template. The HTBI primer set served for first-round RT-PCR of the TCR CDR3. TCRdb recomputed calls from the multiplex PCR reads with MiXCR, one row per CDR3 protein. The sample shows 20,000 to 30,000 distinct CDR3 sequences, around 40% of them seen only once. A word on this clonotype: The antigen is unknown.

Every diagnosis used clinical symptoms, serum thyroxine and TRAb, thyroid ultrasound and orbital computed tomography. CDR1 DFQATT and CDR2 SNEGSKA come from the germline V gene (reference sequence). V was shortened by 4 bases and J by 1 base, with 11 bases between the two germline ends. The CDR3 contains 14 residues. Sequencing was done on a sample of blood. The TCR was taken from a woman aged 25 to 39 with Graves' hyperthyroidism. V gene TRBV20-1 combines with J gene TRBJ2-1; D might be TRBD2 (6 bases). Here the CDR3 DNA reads TGCAGTGCTACCATAGCGGTTTCCTACAATGAGCAGTTCTTC. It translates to CSATIAVSYNEQFF.